This T cell receptor beta chain was identified during a study of shared clonotypes between healthy human individuals. Each sorted subset replicate got 200 ng genomic DNA, 25,000 to 30,000 genomes. The repertoire was sequenced with immunoSEQ multiplex PCR; TCRdb's copy has only in-frame clones and lacks some. The sample yields approximately 2,200,000 clones, just over 90% seen once. Germline V gene lookup returns CDR1 SGHRS and CDR2 YFSETQ. J was trimmed by 4 bases and V by 0 bases; bases with no gene match: 11. The CDR3 runs 18 residues. Naive CD8 cells lacked CD45RO and underwent positive selection for CCR7, leaving out terminally differentiated effector memory CD45RA+ cells.

The clonotype comes from a man aged 18 to 29 in good health. Some clones in this sample may be carry-over from other donors' samples. The chain links TRBV5-1 to TRBJ2-1, with 9 bases matching TRBD2. The source material was naive CD8+ T cells from PBMCs. CDR3 amino acids: CASSLDLRGGAEYNEQFF. The DNA for the CDR3 is TGCGCCAGCAGCTTGGATTTGCGGGGGGGAGCGGAGTACAATGAGCAGTTCTTC.